This record looks at one T cell receptor beta chain sequence and its context. Its recognized antigen is unknown. Nothing much larger sits one base from this clone, and base qualities are not available. The first patient joined ICON in 2016, and enrollment wrapped up when the last patient was enrolled in the second half of 2018. In a subcohort of 76 patients, fresh tumor and matched uninvolved tissue were collected for in-depth immune analyses, with TCR sequencing among those analyses. DNA isolated from bulk tissue, without cell sorting, was used for TCR sequencing. This entry is derived from a study of tumor-infiltrating lymphocytes in localized non-small cell lung cancer (dated by TCRdb to the early 2020s). Regarding the research as a whole: Patients whose samples were collected after neoadjuvant chemotherapy, as well as both smokers and never-smokers and several histologies, were included in the cohort. Resected tumor tissue and uninvolved lung tissue described as non-adjacent to the tumor were contributed by each patient, with both tissues obtained from the same patient. Flow cytometry, multiplex immunofluorescence, RNA-seq, exome sequencing and proteomics were applied to the same patients as TCR sequencing, which was one of several integrated assays. The overall ICON cohort was composed of approximately 150 surgical patients with localized non-small cell lung cancer whose tumors were resected. A total of 55 patients were part of the paired comparison of immunoSEQ T-cell fraction between tumor and uninvolved lung. The full study reports these points: In line with immunofluorescence CD3 counts, TCRbeta sequencing supported higher T cell infiltration in tumors compared with uninvolved lung tissue. Recurrence-free survival showed no association with tumor T-cell fraction from TCR sequencing (p = 0.61). Because different assays used different pieces of the same tissue, technical variation could not be distinguished from intratumor heterogeneity. No difference in TCR-derived T-cell fraction was observed between the flow cytometry-defined immunotypes IM1 (good prognosis) and IM2 (poor prognosis). Since assay coverage differed from patient to patient depending on how much tissue was available, TCR sequencing was done for only a subset of the cohort.

TCR sequencing with the immunoSEQ assay provided the T-cell fraction in tumor and uninvolved lung tissue. On the authors' methods: For survival analysis, patients were split into high (upper tertile) and low (lower two tertiles) T-cell fraction groups and compared by log-rank test. Paired tumor versus uninvolved lung differences in T-cell fraction were tested with a signed-rank test. TCRdb holds this immuneACCESS table with in-frame rearrangements only. Some clones are missing; in checked studies, unresolved V genes explain under half, and the rest has no known cause. V and J calls and clone size are copied from that table; D and trimming were computed from the DNA. This sample gives fewer than 25,000 clones in total; 73% of them show up just once. The ten biggest clones cover around 6.3% of the sample. The germline ends are 14 bases apart after V is trimmed by 6 bases and J by 5 bases. The germline V gene (reference sequence) supplies CDR1 MNHNY and CDR2 SVGAGI. Spanning cysteine to phenylalanine, the CDR3 consists of 14 amino acids. The read is trimmed to its CDR3 DNA, 42 bases read in frame from base 1.

Sequenced input: lung tumor tissue. This sequence was found in a human donor with non-small cell lung cancer. The rearranged chain carries TRBV6-6 and TRBJ1-5, and possibly TRBD1, on 6 matching bases. The CDR3 amino acid sequence is: CASSGLGADQPQHF. The DNA sequence is as follows: TGTGCCAGCAGCGGTTTGGGGGCGGATCAGCCCCAGCATTTT.